This T cell receptor beta chain was identified in a study of Ad26.COV2.S vaccination and SARS-CoV-2 variants. Method: immunoSEQ multiplex PCR; TCRdb's copy keeps in-frame clones and lacks some. The data contain about 350,000 clones, around 83% of them singletons. Sample treatment: roughly 19 received Ad26.COV2.S at low or high dose, single or two shots; 5 received placebo; per-sample allocation not given. Sampling was performed 63 days after the first vaccine or placebo injection. Regarding the study as a whole: Measures of TCR breadth and depth may have fallen short of total T cell responses.

Worth noting for this clone: Its target is unknown.

This TCR was sampled from a person aged 18 to 59 who received the Ad26.COV2.S COVID-19 vaccine or a placebo. Specimen: peripheral blood, collected in a trial of Ad26.COV2.S vaccine versus placebo.

The CDR3 DNA is TGTGCCAGCAGTTACCGTGAGGCCGGGGAGCTGTTTTTT. Protein product: CASSYREAGELFF. The chain combines TRBV13 with TRBJ2-2; no clear D gene. The germline V gene encodes CDR1 PRHDT and CDR2 FYEKMQ (reference sequence). The CDR3 is 13 amino acids. Trimming shortened V by 6 bases and J by 6 bases, and 11 bases separated the two germline ends.